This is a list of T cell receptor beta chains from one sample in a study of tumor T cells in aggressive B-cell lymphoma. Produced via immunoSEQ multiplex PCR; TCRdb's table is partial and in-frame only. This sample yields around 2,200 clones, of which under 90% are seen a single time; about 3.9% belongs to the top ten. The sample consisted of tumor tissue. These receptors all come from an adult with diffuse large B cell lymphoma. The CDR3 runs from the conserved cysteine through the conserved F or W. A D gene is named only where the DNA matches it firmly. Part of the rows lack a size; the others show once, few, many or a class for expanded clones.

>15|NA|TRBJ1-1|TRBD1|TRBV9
TGTGCCAGCAGCGCTAAGGACAGGGCCTTAACCGAAGCTTTCTTT
CASSAKDRALTEAFF
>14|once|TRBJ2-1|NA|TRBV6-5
TGTGCCAGCAGGCTTAGCGAGAGCTACAATGAGCAGTTCTTC
CASRLSESYNEQFF
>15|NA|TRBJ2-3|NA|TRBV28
TGTGCCAGCAGTTTATTGACAGGAGGACGTCTCAAGCAGTATTTT
CASSLLTGGRLKQYF
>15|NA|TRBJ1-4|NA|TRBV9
TGTGCCAGCAGCCGACAAGGGAAGGGGGAAGAAAAACTGTTTTTT
CASSRQGKGEEKLFF
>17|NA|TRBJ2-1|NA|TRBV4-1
TGCGCCAGCAGCCAGCAGGGGTGGAGGACCTCCTACAATGAGCAGTTCTTC
CASSQQGWRTSYNEQFF
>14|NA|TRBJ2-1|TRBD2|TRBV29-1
TGCAGCGTCGCGAGACTAGCGGGGTACAATGAGCAGTTCTTC
CSVARLAGYNEQFF
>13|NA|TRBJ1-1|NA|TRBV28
TGTGCCAGCAGCCCGAGCTACTCCACTGAAGCTTTCTTT
CASSPSYSTEAFF
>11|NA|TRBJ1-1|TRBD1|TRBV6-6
TGTGCCAGCGACAGGGGGGCTGAAGCTTTCTTT
CASDRGAEAFF
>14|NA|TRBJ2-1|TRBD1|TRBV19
TGTGCCAGTAGCACGACAGGGGGCTACAATGAGCAGTTCTTC
CASSTTGGYNEQFF
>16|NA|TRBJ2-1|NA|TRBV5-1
TGCGCCAGCAGCTTGCAACGGGCTAGCGTAACCAATGAGCAGTTCTTC
CASSLQRASVTNEQFF
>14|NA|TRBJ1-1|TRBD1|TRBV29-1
TGCAGCGTGGCGGTGGGACAGCTGAACACTGAAGCTTTCTTT
CSVAVGQLNTEAFF
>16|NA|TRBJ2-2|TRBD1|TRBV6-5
TGTGCCAGCAGTTACGGGACAGGGGTCGTCGCCGGGGAGCTGTTTTTT
CASSYGTGVVAGELFF
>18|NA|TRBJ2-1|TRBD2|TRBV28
TGTGCCAGCAGTTTAATCCTGCTAGGACTAGCGGGTCTTAATGAGCAGTTCTTC
CASSLILLGLAGLNEQFF
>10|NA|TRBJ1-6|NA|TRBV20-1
TGCAGTGCTCCCCGAGGGACTCCCCACTTT
CSAPRGTPHF
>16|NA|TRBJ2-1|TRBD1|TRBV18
TGTGCCAGCTCACCACTCGGGACAGGGAATTCTAATGAGCAGTTCTTC
CASSPLGTGNSNEQFF
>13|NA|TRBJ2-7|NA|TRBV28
TGTGCCAGCGTGCGCGGAGACTCCTACGAGCAGTACTTC
CASVRGDSYEQYF
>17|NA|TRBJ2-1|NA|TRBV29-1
TGCAGCGTTGAGGGGCTAGAGAAGGTTAGCTCCTACAATGAGCAGTTCTTC
CSVEGLEKVSSYNEQFF
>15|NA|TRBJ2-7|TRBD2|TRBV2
TGTGCCAGCAGTCAGCTAGCGGGAGGGCTCGGCGAGCAGTACTTC
CASSQLAGGLGEQYF
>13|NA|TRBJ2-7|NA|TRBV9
TGTGCCAGCAGCCCTGGACAGGAGGGCGAGCAGTACTTC
CASSPGQEGEQYF
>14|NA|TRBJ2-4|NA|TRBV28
TGTGCCAGCAGGATAACAGCCCACCAAAACATTCAGTACTTC
CASRITAHQNIQYF
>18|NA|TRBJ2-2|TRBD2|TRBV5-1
TGCGCCAGCAGCTTGGGATTCGCGGGAGGGACGAACACCGGGGAGCTGTTTTTT
CASSLGFAGGTNTGELFF
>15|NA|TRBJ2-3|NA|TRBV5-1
TGCGCCAGCAGCTTGGATGTAGCCAGCACAGATACGCAGTATTTT
CASSLDVASTDTQYF
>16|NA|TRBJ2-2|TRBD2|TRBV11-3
TGTGCCAGCAGCTCCCTAGCGGGGGCGAACACCGGGGAGCTGTTTTTT
CASSSLAGANTGELFF
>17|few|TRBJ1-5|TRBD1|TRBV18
TGTGCCAGCTCACCACCGAAAACAGGGGCCAGCAATCAGCCCCAGCATTTT
CASSPPKTGASNQPQHF
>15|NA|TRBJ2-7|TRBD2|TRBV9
TGTGCCAGCAGCCCGACTAGCGGGGACACCTACGAGCAGTACTTC
CASSPTSGDTYEQYF
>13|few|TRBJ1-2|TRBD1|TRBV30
TGTGCCTCTTCTACGACAGGGAACTATGGCTACACCTTC
CASSTTGNYGYTF
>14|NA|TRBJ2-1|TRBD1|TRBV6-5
TGTGCCAGCAGACCACAGGGGACCTACAATGAGCAGTTCTTC
CASRPQGTYNEQFF
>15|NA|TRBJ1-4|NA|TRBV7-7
TGTGCTAGCAGCTTAGGTGGGAGCCGTAATGAAAAACTGTTTTTT
CASSLGGSRNEKLFF
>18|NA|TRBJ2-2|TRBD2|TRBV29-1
TGCAGCGTTGATCTCCGGGTCGGGAGGGCTAGCGGGTTCGGGGAGCTGTTTTTT
CSVDLRVGRASGFGELFF
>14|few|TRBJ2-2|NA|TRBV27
TGTGCCAGCAGTTTATTAGGCGGCACCGGGGAGCTGTTTTTT
CASSLLGGTGELFF
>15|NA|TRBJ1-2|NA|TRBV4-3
TGCGCCAGCAGCCAAGCGTCAGGGCCCAACTATGGCTACACCTTC
CASSQASGPNYGYTF
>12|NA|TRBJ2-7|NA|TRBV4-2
TGTGCCAGCAGCCAAGACGGGGTCGAGCAGTATTTC
CASSQDGVEQYF
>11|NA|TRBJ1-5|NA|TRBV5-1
TGCGCCAGCAGGGAGGGGCAGCCCCAGCATTTT
CASREGQPQHF
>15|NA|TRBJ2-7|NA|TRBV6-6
TGTGCCAGCAGTTCCGACAGTTACAGCTCCTACGAGCAGTACTTC
CASSSDSYSSYEQYF
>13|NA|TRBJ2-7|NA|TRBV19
TGTGCCAGTAAAGCCCGGACAGCCCCGGAGCAGTACTTC
CASKARTAPEQYF
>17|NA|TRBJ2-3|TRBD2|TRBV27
TGTGCCAGCAGTTTATTCCTCCGCGGGAGGGGTGGAGATACGCAGTATTTT
CASSLFLRGRGGDTQYF
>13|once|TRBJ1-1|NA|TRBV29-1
TGCAGCGTTGAAGAACAGCCGAACACTGAAGCTTTCTTT
CSVEEQPNTEAFF
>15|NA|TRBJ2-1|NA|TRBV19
TGTGCCAGTAGTATAGACGGGGAGGCCTACAATGAGCAGTTCTTC
CASSIDGEAYNEQFF
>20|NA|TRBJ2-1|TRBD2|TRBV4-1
TGCGCCAGCAGCCAAGATAGGGAACTAGCGGGAGGGTCGACCTACAATGAGCAGTTCTTC
CASSQDRELAGGSTYNEQFF
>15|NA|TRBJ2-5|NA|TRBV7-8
TGTGCCAGCAGCTCCTACGCGGGGCAGCAAGAGACCCAGTACTTC
CASSSYAGQQETQYF
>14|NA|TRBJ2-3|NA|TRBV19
TGTGCCAGTAGTATAGTTGCAGGAGGGAATACGCAGTATTTT
CASSIVAGGNTQYF
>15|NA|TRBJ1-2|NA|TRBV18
TGTGCCAGCTCAGCAGGCGCGGGAGGGCAGTTCGGCTACACCTTC
CASSAGAGGQFGYTF
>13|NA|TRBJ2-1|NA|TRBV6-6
TGTGCCAGCAGTTACCCCCTACTAGATGAGCAGTTCTTC
CASSYPLLDEQFF
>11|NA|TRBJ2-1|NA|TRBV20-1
TGCAGTGCCGCTCTAGGGGATGAGCAGTTCTTC
CSAALGDEQFF
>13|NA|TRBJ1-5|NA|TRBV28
TGTGCCAGCAGTTTAATCACGGATCAGCCCCAGCATTTT
CASSLITDQPQHF
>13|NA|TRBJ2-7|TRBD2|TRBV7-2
TGTGCCAGCAGCTTAAGGCGGGAGTACGAGCAGTACTTC
CASSLRREYEQYF
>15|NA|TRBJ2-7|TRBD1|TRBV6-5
TGTGCCAGCAGTTACTCGCCCGGGACAGCCTACGAGCAGTACTTC
CASSYSPGTAYEQYF
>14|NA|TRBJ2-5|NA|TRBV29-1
TGCAGCGCGACCTTAGGTGGGGGCAGGAAGACCCAGTACTTC
CSATLGGGRKTQYF
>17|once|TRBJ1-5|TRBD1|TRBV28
TGTGCCAGCAGTTTGAGAGGGTGGACAGGGCAAAATCAGCCCCAGCATTTT
CASSLRGWTGQNQPQHF
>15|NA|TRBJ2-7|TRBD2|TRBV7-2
TGTGCCAGCAGCTTAACTAGCGGGTTTACCTACGAGCAGTACTTC
CASSLTSGFTYEQYF
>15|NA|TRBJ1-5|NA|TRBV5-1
TGCGCCAGCAGCACAGACAGTTCTACCAATCAGCCCCAGCATTTT
CASSTDSSTNQPQHF
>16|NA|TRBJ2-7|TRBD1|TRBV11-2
TGTGCCAGCAGCCCATATCCGGGACAGGGTTCCTACGAGCAGTACTTC
CASSPYPGQGSYEQYF
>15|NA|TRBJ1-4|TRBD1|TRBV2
TGTGCCAGCAGTGAGACAGGGTGGACTAATGAAAAACTGTTTTTT
CASSETGWTNEKLFF
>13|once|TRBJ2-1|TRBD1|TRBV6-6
TGTGCCAGCGGGACAGGAGCACCTAATGAGCAGTTCTTC
CASGTGAPNEQFF